One T cell receptor beta chain is described in this entry. Its antigen is unknown. The protocol was immunoSEQ multiplex PCR, while the TCRdb copy is restricted to in-frame clones and leaves out a portion. The repertoire has some 80,000 clones, roughly 95% of them found once; the top ten carry 1.3%. The data are from a study of cytomegalovirus exposure and HLA in healthy donors. Study-wide results and caveats: High specificity and sensitivity for cytomegalovirus status were reported for the classifier. It was confirmed in vitro that a few of the CMV-associated chains were specific for CMV antigens.

The study drew the donors from its approximately 130-subject validation cohort, separate from the roughly 670-subject first cohort. The source material was PBMCs. The sequence was collected from a woman aged 18-29 years in good health and CMV-seronegative.

CDR3 loop: CAWRAAGYEQYF. CDR3 DNA: TGTGCCTGGAGGGCCGCCGGGTACGAGCAGTACTTC. The chain is built from TRBV30 and TRBJ2-7; D is ambiguous. V lost 3 bases to trimming and J lost 4 bases, with 10 bases between them. The length of the CDR3 is 12 residues. CDR1 is GTSNPN and CDR2 is SVGIG in the germline V gene (reference sequence). The variable domain in full, with the rest retrieved from reference TRBV30 and TRBJ2-7, is SQTIHQWPATLVQPVGSPLSLECTVEGTSNPNLYWYRQAAGRGLQLLFYSVGIGQISSEVPQNLSASRPQDRQFILSSKKLLLSDSGFYLCAWRAAGYEQYFGPGTRLTVT.